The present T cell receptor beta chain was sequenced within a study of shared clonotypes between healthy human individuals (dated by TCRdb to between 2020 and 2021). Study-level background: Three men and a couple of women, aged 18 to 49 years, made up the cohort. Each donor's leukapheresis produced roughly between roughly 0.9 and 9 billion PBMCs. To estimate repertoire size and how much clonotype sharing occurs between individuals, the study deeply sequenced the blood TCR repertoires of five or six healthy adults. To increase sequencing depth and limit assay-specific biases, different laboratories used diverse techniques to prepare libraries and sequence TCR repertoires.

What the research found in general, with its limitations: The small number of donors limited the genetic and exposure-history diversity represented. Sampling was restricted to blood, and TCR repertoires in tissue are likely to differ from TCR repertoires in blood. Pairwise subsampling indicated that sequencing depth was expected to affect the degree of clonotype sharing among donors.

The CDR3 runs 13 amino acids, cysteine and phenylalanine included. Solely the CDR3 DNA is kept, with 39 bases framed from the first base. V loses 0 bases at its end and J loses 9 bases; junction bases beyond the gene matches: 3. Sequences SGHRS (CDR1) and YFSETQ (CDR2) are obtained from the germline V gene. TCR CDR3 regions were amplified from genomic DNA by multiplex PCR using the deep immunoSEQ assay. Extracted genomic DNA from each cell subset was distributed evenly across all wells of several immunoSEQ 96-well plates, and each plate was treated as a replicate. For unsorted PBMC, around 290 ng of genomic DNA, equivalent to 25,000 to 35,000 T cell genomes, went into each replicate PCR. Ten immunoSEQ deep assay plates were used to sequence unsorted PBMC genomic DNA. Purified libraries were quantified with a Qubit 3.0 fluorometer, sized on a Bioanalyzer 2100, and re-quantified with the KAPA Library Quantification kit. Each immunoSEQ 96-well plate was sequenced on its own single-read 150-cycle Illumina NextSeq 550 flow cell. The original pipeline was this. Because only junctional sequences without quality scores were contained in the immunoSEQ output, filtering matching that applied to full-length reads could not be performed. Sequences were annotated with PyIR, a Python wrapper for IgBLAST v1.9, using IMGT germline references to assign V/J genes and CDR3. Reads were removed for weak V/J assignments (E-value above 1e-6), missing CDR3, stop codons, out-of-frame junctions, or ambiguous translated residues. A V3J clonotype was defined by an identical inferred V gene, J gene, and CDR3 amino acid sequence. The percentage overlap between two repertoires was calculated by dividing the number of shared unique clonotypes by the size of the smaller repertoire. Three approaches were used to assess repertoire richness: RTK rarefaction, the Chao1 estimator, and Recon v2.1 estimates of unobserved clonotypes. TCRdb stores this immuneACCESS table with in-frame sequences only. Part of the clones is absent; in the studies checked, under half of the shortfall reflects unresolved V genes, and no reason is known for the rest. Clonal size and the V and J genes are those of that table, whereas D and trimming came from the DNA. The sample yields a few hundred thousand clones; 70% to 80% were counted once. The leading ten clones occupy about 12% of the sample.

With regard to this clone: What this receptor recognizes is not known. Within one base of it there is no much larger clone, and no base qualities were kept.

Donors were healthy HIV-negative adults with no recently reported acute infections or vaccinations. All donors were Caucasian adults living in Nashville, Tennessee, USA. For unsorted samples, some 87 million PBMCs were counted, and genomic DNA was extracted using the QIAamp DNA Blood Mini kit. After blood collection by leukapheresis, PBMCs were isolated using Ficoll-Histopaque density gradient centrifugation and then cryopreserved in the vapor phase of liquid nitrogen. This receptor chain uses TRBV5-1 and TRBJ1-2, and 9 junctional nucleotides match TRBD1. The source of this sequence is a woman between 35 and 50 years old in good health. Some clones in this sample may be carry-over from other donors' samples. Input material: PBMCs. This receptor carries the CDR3 CASSLGTGGRYTF. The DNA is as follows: TGCGCCAGCAGCTTGGGCACAGGGGGCCGCTACACCTTC.